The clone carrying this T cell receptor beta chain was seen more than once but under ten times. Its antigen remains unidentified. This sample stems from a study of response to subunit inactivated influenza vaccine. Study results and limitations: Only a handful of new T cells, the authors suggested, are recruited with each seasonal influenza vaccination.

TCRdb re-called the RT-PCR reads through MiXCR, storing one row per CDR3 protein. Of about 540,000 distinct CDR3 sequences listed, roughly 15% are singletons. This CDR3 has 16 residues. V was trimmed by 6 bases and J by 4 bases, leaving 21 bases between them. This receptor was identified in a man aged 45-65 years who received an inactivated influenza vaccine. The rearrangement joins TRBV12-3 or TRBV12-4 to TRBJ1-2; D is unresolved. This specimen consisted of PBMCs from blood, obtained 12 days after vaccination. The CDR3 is CASSHNQLESSYGYTF. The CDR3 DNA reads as TGTGCCAGCAGCCACAATCAACTCGAGAGCAGCTATGGCTACACCTTC.